Each of the 10 T cell receptor beta chains below was sequenced from the same sample in a study of regulatory T cells in long-lasting Graves disease. To make TCR beta libraries, researchers used iRepertoire HTBI primers and Arm-PCR of CDR3 regions. TCRdb used MiXCR to reprocess the multiplex PCR reads, holding one entry per CDR3 protein. The repertoire has approximately 480,000 distinct CDR3 sequences, 15% to 20% of them found once; the top ten carry 10% to 15%. Described time point: newly diagnosed GD, antithyroid drugs for less than 3 months. The TCR library was made from RNA extracted from PBMCs. Separately, the same data were catalogued under a study of T cells in Graves' hyperthyroidism and ophthalmopathy.

Specimen: peripheral blood mononuclear cells (PBMCs), collected at new diagnosis, from a patient treated with antithyroid drugs. The receptors derive from a man in his forties with Graves disease.

There are a few counts of this clonotype. The rearrangement links TRBV20-1 to TRBJ2-1; TRBD2 matches 7 bases. The junction had 3 bases not matched to a gene; V was cut back by 5 bases and J by 5 bases. CDR3 length: 12 residues. Germline values: CDR1 DFQATT, CDR2 SNEGSKA (reference sequence). The CDR3 DNA is TGCAGTGCTTGGGGAGGGAACAATGAGCAGTTCTTC. This encodes CSAWGGNNEQFF.

The table lists this clonotype with many counts. One end of the junction varies from germline; a read error may be responsible. V and J are TRBV6-1 and TRBJ1-1, with D hard to call. The length of the CDR3 is 14 residues. Germline V gene data show CDR1 as MNHNS and CDR2 as SASEGT. In nucleotides, the CDR3 is TGTGCCAGCAGTGGAACCCAACAGACCCGGAGTCGCTATTTT. Amino acids: CASSGTQQTRSRYF.

This clonotype showed up many times. CDR3 in DNA: TGCAGTGCCGCGAAGGGGGCCGGGAGGGAGGCCAGCTACGAGCAGTACTTC. Protein: CSAAKGAGREASYEQYF. This chain uses TRBV20-1 with TRBJ2-7; weak D call: TRBD2 (8 bases). The V end was cut by 6 bases, the J end by 3 bases, with 27 bases between. CDR1 and CDR2 (germline): DFQATT, SNEGSKA (reference sequence). This CDR3 is 17 amino acids long.

This clonotype was observed at least ten times. V gene TRBV15 combines with J gene TRBJ1-2; D unresolved. There are 13 residues in the CDR3. CDR1 and CDR2 (germline): LNHNV, YYDKDF (reference sequence). V was trimmed by 0 bases and J by 7 bases, leaving 9 bases between them. CDR3 sequence (DNA): TGTGCCACCAGCAGAGATGATTACGGTGGCTACACCTTC. It codes for CATSRDDYGGYTF. Full variable domain (missing parts from reference TRBV15 and TRBJ1-2): DAMVIQNPRYQVTQFGKPVTLSCSQTLNHNVMYWYQQKSSQAPKLLFHYYDKDFNNEADTPDNFQSRRPNTSFCFLDIRSPGLGDTAMYLCATSRDDYGGYTFGSGTRLTVV.

This clonotype was found a few times. This rearrangement joins TRBV7-9 to TRBJ2-5; TRBD2 matches at 16 bases. The CDR3 totals 17 residues. Unmatched junction bases numbered 4, after V lost 5 bases and J lost 1 base. Germline lookup yields CDR1 SEHNR and CDR2 FQNEAQ (reference sequence). This CDR3 reads CASSLGLAGGIQETQYF. CDR3 nucleotide sequence: TGTGCCAGCAGCCTGGGACTAGCGGGAGGGATCCAAGAGACCCAGTACTTC.

The V gene is TRBV28, the J gene TRBJ2-7, with 10 bases aligning to TRBD1. CDR3 length: 20 amino acids. CDR1 MDHEN and CDR2 SYDVKM come from the germline V gene. Trimming removed 2 bases from V and 0 bases from J; junction bases left unmatched: 16. For the CDR3, the DNA is TGTGCCAGCAGTTTAGGCCCGACAGGGGGCTTTAGCGGGAACTCCTACGAGCAGTACTTC. Translating gives CASSLGPTGGFSGNSYEQYF.

This clonotype was detected many times. V and J are TRBV12-3 or TRBV12-4 and TRBJ1-2; 12 bases are a match to TRBD1. With 7 bases clipped from V and 4 bases from J, the junction kept 4 bases outside the gene matches. The CDR3 contains 14 residues. The CDR3 coding sequence is TGTGCCAGCACCCCGGGACAGGGGGCCTATGGCTACACCTTC. Translating gives CASTPGQGAYGYTF.

This clonotype was detected many times. The CDR3 DNA reads as TGCGCCAGCGCCCCCATAGCGGGAAGGGTCAGGAACGAGCAGTACTTC. It is translated as CASAPIAGRVRNEQYF. The chain recombines TRBV5-1 with TRBJ2-7; 8 bases line up with TRBD2. Germline trimming cut 7 bases from V and 5 bases from J; bases unmatched to any gene: 17. CDR1 and CDR2 from the germline V gene are SGHRS and YFSETQ. The CDR3 spans 16 residues.

This clonotype was detected only a few times. The chain couples TRBV10-1 to TRBJ2-7, with D unclear. This CDR3 has 13 amino acids. CDR1 is WNHNN, CDR2 SYGVQD, per germline (reference sequence). V was shortened by 0 bases and J by 2 bases, with 5 bases between the two germline ends. CDR3 nucleotides: TGCGCCAGCAGTGAGTCAGGGCCCTACGAGCAGTACTTC. Its translation: CASSESGPYEQYF.

The rearrangement uses TRBV6-1 and TRBJ2-7; D may be TRBD2 (5 bases). V lost 6 bases and J lost 2, with 17 bases in between. Germline CDR1 and CDR2: MNHNS and SASEGT. CDR3 length: 15 amino acids. The CDR3 region is CASSFSLGVTYEQYF. The CDR3 DNA sequence: TGTGCCAGCAGCTTCTCCTTGGGAGTTACCTACGAGCAGTACTTC.